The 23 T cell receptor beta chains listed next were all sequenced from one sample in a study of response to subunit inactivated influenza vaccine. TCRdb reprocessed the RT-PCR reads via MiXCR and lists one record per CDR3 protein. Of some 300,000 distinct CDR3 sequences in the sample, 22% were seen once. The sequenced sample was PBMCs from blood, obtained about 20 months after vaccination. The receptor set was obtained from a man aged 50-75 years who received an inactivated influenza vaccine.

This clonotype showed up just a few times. The CDR3 region has the DNA TGCAGTGCTCGTGTCAGGAGCGCTGAAGCTTTCTTT. This translates into CSARVRSAEAFF. The genes are TRBV20-1 and TRBJ1-1; D call uncertain. This CDR3 has 12 residues. V shed 5 bases and J shed 6 bases, with 13 bases lying between them. Germline CDR1 DFQATT, CDR2 SNEGSKA (reference sequence).

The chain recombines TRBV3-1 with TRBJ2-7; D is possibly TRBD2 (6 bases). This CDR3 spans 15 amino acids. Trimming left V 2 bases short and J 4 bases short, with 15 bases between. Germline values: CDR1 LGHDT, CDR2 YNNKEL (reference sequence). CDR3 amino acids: CASSQTPASGYEQYF. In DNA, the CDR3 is TGTGCCAGCAGCCAAACCCCCGCCAGCGGGTACGAGCAGTACTTC.

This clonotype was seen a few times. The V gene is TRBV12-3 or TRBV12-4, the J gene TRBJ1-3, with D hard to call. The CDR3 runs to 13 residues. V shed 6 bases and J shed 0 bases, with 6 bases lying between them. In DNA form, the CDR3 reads TGTGCCAGCAGACTGAACTCTGGAAACACCATATATTTT. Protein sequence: CASRLNSGNTIYF.

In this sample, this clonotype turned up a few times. In nucleotides, the CDR3 is TGTGCCAGCAGTGACCGGGACGGAAGCAATCAGCCCCAGCATTTT. It translates to CASSDRDGSNQPQHF. The chain links TRBV2 to TRBJ1-5; D is perhaps TRBD1 (5 bases). In germline, CDR1 is SNHLY, CDR2 FYNNEI. V was shortened by 3 bases and J by 1 base, with 10 bases between the two germline ends. The CDR3 has 15 residues.

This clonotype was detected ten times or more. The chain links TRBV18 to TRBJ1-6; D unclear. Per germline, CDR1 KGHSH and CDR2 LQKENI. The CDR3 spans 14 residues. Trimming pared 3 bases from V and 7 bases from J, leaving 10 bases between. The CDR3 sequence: CASSPTFGNSPLHF. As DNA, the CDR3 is TGTGCCAGCTCACCTACGTTCGGCAATTCACCCCTCCACTTT.

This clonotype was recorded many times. DNA for the CDR3: TGTGCCAGCAGTGATGCCGGGACAGCTTATGGCTACACCTTC. Translation gives CASSDAGTAYGYTF. The chain couples TRBV6-1 to TRBJ1-2, with 7 bases identical to TRBD1. The J segment lost 5 bases and the V segment lost 3 bases, leaving 6 bases of the junction unmatched. The CDR3 is 14 amino acids. The germline CDR1 and CDR2 sequences are MNHNS and SASEGT.

The CDR3 spells CAWREEGVVRLSGANVLTF. DNA for the CDR3: TGTGCCTGGAGGGAAGAGGGAGTTGTTAGACTTTCTGGGGCCAACGTCCTGACTTTC. The chain carries TRBV30 and TRBJ2-6, with D possibly matching TRBD2 (5 bases). V was shortened by 3 bases and J by 1 base, with 22 bases between the two germline ends. The CDR3 consists of 19 residues. From germline, CDR1 is GTSNPN and CDR2 SVGIG (reference sequence).

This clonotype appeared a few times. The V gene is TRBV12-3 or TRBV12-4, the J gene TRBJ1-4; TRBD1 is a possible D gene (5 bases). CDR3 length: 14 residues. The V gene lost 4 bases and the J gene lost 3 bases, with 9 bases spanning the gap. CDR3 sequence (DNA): TGTGCCAGCAGTTACCAGGGAGCTAATGAAAAACTGTTTTTT. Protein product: CASSYQGANEKLFF.

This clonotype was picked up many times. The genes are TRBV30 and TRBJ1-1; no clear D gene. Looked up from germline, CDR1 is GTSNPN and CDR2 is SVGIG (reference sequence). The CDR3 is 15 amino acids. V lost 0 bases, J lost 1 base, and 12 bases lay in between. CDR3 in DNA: TGTGCCTGGAGTGTAAGGTCTCTGGCGAACACTGAAGCTTTCTTT. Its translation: CAWSVRSLANTEAFF.

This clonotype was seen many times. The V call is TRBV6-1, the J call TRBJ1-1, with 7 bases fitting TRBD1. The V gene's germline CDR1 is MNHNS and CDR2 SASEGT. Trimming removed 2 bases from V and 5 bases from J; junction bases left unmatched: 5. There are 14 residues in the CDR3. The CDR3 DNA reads TGTGCCAGCAGTGAATACAGGGGTGAAACTGAAGCTTTCTTT. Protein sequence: CASSEYRGETEAFF.

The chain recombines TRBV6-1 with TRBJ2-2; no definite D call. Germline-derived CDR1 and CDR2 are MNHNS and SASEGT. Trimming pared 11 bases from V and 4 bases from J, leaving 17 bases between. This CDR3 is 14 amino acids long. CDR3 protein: CASAPEAGTGELFF. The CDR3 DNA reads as TGTGCCTCCGCCCCAGAGGCAGGCACCGGGGAGCTGTTTTTT.

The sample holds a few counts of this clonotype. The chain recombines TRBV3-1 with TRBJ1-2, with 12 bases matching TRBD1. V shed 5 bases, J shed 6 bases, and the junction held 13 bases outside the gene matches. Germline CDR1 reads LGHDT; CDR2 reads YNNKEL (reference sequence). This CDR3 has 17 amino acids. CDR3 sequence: CASSYSGTGGAGDGYTF. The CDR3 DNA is TGTGCCAGCAGCTATTCCGGGACAGGGGGCGCTGGGGATGGCTACACCTTC.

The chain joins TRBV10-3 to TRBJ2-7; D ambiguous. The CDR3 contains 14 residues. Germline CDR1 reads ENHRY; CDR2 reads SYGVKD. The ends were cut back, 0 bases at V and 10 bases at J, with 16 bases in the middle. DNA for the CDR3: TGTGCCATCAGTGAGTCGCAGGCCGCTACGGAACAGTACTTC. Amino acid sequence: CAISESQAATEQYF.

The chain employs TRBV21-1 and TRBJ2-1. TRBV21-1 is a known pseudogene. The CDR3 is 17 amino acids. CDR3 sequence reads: CASSIETAKLIYNEQFF. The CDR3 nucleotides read TGTGCCAGCAGCATAGAGACCGCAAAACTAATTTACAATGAGCAGTTCTTC.

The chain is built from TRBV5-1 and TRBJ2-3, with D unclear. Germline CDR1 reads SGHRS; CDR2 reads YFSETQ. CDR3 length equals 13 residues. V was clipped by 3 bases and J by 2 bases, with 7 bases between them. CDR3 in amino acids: CASSSPNTDTQYF. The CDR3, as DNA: TGCGCCAGCAGCTCCCCTAACACAGATACGCAGTATTTT.

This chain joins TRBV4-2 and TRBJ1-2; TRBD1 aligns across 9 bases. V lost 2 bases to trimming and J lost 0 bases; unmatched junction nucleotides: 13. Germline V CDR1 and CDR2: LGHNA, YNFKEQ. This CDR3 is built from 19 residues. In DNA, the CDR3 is TGTGCCAGCAGCCAATCTGTTCGGGACAGGGTGAAGTCTAACTATGGCTACACCTTC. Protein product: CASSQSVRDRVKSNYGYTF.

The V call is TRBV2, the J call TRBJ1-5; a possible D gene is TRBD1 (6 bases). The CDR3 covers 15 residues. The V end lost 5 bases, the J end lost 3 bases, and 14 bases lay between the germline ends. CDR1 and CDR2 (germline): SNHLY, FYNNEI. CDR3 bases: TGTGCCAGCAGTAAGGCCAGGGGTCACAATCAGCCCCAGCATTTT. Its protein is CASSKARGHNQPQHF.

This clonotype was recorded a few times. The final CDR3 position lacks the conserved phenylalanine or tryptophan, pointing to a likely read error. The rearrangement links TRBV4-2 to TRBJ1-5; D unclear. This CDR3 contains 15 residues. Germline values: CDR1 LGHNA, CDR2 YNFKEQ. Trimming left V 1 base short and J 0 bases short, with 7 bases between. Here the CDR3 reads CASSQGTVSNQPQHL. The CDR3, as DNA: TGTGCCAGCAGCCAAGGGACGGTTAGCAATCAGCCCCAGCATTTG.

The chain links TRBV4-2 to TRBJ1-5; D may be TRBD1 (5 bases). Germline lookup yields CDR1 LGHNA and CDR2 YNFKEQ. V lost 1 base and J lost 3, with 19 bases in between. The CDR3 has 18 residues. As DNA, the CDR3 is TGTGCCAGCAGCCAAGGTGGGGAGGGGCGCAGGGTCAATCAGCCCCAGCATTTT. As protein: CASSQGGEGRRVNQPQHF.

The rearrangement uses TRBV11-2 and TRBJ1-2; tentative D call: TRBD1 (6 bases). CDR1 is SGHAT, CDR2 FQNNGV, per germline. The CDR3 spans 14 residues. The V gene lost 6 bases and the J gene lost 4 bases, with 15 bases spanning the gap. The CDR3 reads CASSSRGGGYGYTF. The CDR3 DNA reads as TGTGCCAGCAGTTCCAGGGGAGGCGGCTATGGCTACACCTTC.

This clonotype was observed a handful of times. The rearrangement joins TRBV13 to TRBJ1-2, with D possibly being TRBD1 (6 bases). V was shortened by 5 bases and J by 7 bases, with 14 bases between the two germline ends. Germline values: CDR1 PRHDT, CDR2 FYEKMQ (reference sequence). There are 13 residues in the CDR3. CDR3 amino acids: CASSPPDRFGYTF. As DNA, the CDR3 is TGTGCCAGCAGCCCCCCCGACAGGTTTGGCTACACCTTC.

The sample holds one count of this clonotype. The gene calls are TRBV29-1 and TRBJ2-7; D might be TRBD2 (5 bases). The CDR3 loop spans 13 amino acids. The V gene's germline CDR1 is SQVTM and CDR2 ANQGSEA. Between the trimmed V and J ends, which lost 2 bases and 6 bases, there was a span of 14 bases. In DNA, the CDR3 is TGCAGCGTTGAATACCTCGCCGGGGTCGAGCAGTACTTC. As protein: CSVEYLAGVEQYF.

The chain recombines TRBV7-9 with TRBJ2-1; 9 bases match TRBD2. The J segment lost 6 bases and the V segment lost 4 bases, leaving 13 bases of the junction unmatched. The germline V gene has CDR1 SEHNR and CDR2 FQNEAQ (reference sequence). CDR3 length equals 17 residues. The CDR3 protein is CASSSGTSYRLSNEQFF. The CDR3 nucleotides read TGTGCCAGCAGCTCGGGGACTAGCTATAGACTTTCCAATGAGCAGTTCTTC.